These 20 T cell receptor beta chains were all obtained from the same sample, sequenced in a study of blood T cell repertoires in COVID-19. The method was immunoSEQ multiplex PCR; TCRdb's version includes in-frame clones alone and lacks a portion of them. The sample includes around 140,000 clones, around 90% of them seen just once. The sequencing sample was made of peripheral blood. These receptors came from a woman aged 45-60 years with acute or convalescent COVID-19.

CDR3 loop: CASSWGQGDFYEYF. The CDR3 DNA is TGTGCCAGCAGCTGGGGACAGGGGGACTTTTACGAGTACTTC. The V gene is TRBV6-2 or TRBV6-3, the J gene TRBJ2-7; 11 bases are shared with TRBD1. The CDR3 extends over 14 amino acids. J gave up 11 bases and V 6 bases, and 12 bases lay outside the gene matches. Germline V gene lookup returns CDR1 MNHEY and CDR2 SVGEGT.

The rearrangement links TRBV15 to TRBJ1-2, with D perhaps TRBD1 (6 bases). The CDR3 sequence is 15 residues long. Germline CDR1 and CDR2: LNHNV and YYDKDF (reference sequence). V shed 5 bases and J shed 3 bases, with 16 bases lying between them. The CDR3, as DNA: TGTGCCACCAGCCGGGAGGGGGGAATGGACTATGGCTACACCTTC. Its protein product is CATSREGGMDYGYTF. Looking up the rest from reference TRBV15 and TRBJ1-2 gives the full variable domain: DAMVIQNPRYQVTQFGKPVTLSCSQTLNHNVMYWYQQKSSQAPKLLFHYYDKDFNNEADTPDNFQSRRPNTSFCFLDIRSPGLGDTAMYLCATSREGGMDYGYTFGSGTRLTVV.

The chain recombines TRBV29-1 with TRBJ2-3, with a weak D call TRBD2 (6 bases). The ends were cut back, 8 bases at V and 2 bases at J, with 14 bases in the middle. Germline V lookup: CDR1 SQVTM, CDR2 ANQGSEA. The CDR3 contains 13 residues. Here the CDR3 DNA reads TGCAGCAAAATAGCGGAAAACACAGATACGCAGTATTTT. Translating gives CSKIAENTDTQYF.

The chain employs TRBV5-6 and TRBJ2-3, with 9 bases aligning to TRBD1. The V segment lost 6 bases and the J segment 4 bases; nucleotides outside the gene matches: 9. The V gene's germline CDR1 is SGHDT and CDR2 YYEEEE. This CDR3 has 15 residues. The CDR3 DNA reads as TGTGCCAGCACCAAACAGGGGGCTAGGGCAGATACGCAGTATTTT. Its protein is CASTKQGARADTQYF.

This chain uses TRBV4-2 with TRBJ2-7; TRBD2 aligns across 9 bases. Germline V gene lookup returns CDR1 LGHNA and CDR2 YNFKEQ. The CDR3 consists of 18 residues. V dropped 0 bases and J dropped 4; count of bases not matched to a gene: 13. CDR3 sequence reads: CASSQDRREGPSSYEQYF. DNA of the CDR3: TGTGCCAGCAGCCAAGATCGGCGGGAGGGCCCCTCGTCGTACGAGCAGTACTTC.

The V call is TRBV4-2, the J call TRBJ2-5; the D gene is possibly TRBD2 (5 bases). From germline, CDR1 is LGHNA and CDR2 YNFKEQ. V dropped 5 bases and J dropped 2 bases, with 9 bases sitting between them. The CDR3 loop spans 13 amino acids. The CDR3 DNA reads TGTGCCAGCAGCGAACTAGATCAAGAGACCCAGTACTTC. It is translated as CASSELDQETQYF.

This chain uses TRBV11-2 with TRBJ2-7; a possible D gene is TRBD1 (6 bases). Trimming removed 3 bases at V and 0 bases at J, with 12 bases between. Germline V gene data show CDR1 as SGHAT and CDR2 as FQNNGV. This CDR3 has 15 residues. This CDR3 is CASSLRQGPSYEQYF. The CDR3 region has the DNA TGTGCCAGCAGCTTGCGGCAGGGGCCCTCCTACGAGCAGTACTTC. The variable domain in full, completed from reference TRBV11-2 and TRBJ2-7, reads EAGVAQSPRYKIIEKRQSVAFWCNPISGHATLYWYQQILGQGPKLLIQFQNNGVVDDSQLPKDRFSAERLKGVDSTLKIQPAKLEDSAVYLCASSLRQGPSYEQYFGPGTRLTVT.

The chain joins TRBV12-5 to TRBJ2-5; 11 bases line up with TRBD1. J gave up 2 bases and V 0 bases, and 5 bases lay outside the gene matches. The CDR3 totals 17 residues. CDR1 and CDR2 from the germline V gene are LGHNT and FRNRAP. The CDR3 is CASGLVLGDRGQETQYF. Here the CDR3 DNA reads TGTGCTAGTGGTTTGGTACTAGGGGACAGGGGGCAAGAGACCCAGTACTTC. Supplemented by reference TRBV12-5 and TRBJ2-5, the full variable domain reads DARVTQTPRHKVTEMGQEVTMRCQPILGHNTVFWYRQTMMQGLELLAYFRNRAPLDDSGMPKDRFSAEMPDATLATLKIQPSEPRDSAVYFCASGLVLGDRGQETQYFGPGTRLLVL.

In DNA, the CDR3 is TGTGCCAGCAGCTTAAGTGGTGGCTCAGGGCGCCGCACCGGGGAGCTGTTTTTT. It yields the protein CASSLSGGSGRRTGELFF. The chain recombines TRBV7-2 with TRBJ2-2, with D perhaps TRBD1 (5 bases). From germline, CDR1 is SGHTA and CDR2 FQGNSA. V was shortened by 2 bases and J by 4 bases, with 20 bases between the two germline ends. The CDR3 sequence is 18 residues long.

The J gene is TRBJ2-6, the V gene TRBV4-1; TRBD1 matches 9 bases. The CDR3 covers 18 residues. The trim removed 1 base at V and 2 bases at J, leaving 6 bases unmatched. Per germline, CDR1 MGHRA and CDR2 YSYEKL. CDR3 sequence (DNA): TGCGCCAGCAGCCAAGCCGAACAGGGGGCGGCTGGGGCCAACGTCCTGACTTTC. Translated, it gives CASSQAEQGAAGANVLTF.

The rearrangement joins TRBV6-5 to TRBJ1-6; 7 bases line up with TRBD1. This CDR3 spans 14 amino acids. The germline CDR1 and CDR2 sequences are MNHEY and SVGAGI. V was pared by 2 bases and J by 10 bases, with 5 bases of the junction left unmatched. The CDR3 bases are TGTGCCAGCAGTTACGACAGGGAGGTATCACCCCTCCACTTT. Residues: CASSYDREVSPLHF.

The chain couples TRBV7-3 to TRBJ1-2; 8 nucleotides align to TRBD1. Looked up from germline, CDR1 is SGHTA and CDR2 is FQGTGA. Trimming cost V 5 bases and J 1 base; bases outside gene matches: 3. This CDR3 spans 14 amino acids. The CDR3 sequence is CASSVGQGNYGYTF. CDR3 sequence (DNA): TGTGCCAGCAGCGTTGGACAGGGTAACTATGGCTACACCTTC.

V usage is TRBV7-3 and J usage is TRBJ2-3; 10 positions match TRBD2. The CDR3 spans 15 residues. Germline lookup yields CDR1 SGHTA and CDR2 FQGTGA. With V trimmed by 6 bases and J by 2 bases, 5 bases remained unmatched. CDR3: CASRRLAGLTDTQYF. In DNA, the CDR3 is TGTGCCAGCAGAAGACTAGCGGGCCTCACAGATACGCAGTATTTT.

The chain employs TRBV29-1 and TRBJ2-7; 7 nucleotides match TRBD1. CDR1 SQVTM and CDR2 ANQGSEA come from the germline V gene. The CDR3 is 13 amino acids. V lost 5 bases and J lost 0; bases outside the gene matches: 4. CDR3 loop: CSVKGGASYEQYF. The CDR3 coding sequence is TGCAGCGTTAAAGGGGGCGCCTCCTACGAGCAGTACTTC.

The chain joins TRBV28 to TRBJ2-1; D unresolved. The germline V gene has CDR1 MDHEN and CDR2 SYDVKM. V lost 6 bases, J lost 1 base, and 7 bases lay in between. The CDR3 loop spans 13 amino acids. The CDR3 DNA follows: TGTGCCAGCAGGGGCAGTTCCTACAATGAGCAGTTCTTC. Protein product: CASRGSSYNEQFF.

This rearrangement joins TRBV19 to TRBJ2-1; 7 nucleotides match TRBD1. The CDR3 consists of 14 residues. The V gene end was trimmed by 3 bases and the J gene end by 7 bases; junction bases not matched to a gene: 6. Germline lookup yields CDR1 LNHDA and CDR2 SQIVND (reference sequence). DNA for the CDR3: TGTGCCAGTAGTATTACCGGGACAGCAAATGAGCAGTTCTTC. Translation: CASSITGTANEQFF.

The rearrangement links TRBV4-1 to TRBJ1-2; D is undetermined. Germline CDR1 is MGHRA and CDR2 is YSYEKL. The CDR3 is made up of 14 amino acids. Trimming pared 6 bases from V and 3 bases from J, leaving 14 bases between. CDR3 DNA sequence: TGCGCCAGCAGTATTCCCGGGAGCTACTATGGCTACACCTTC. It codes for CASSIPGSYYGYTF.

The chain links TRBV19 to TRBJ1-6; 10 positions match TRBD1. This CDR3 has 13 residues. V shed 10 bases and J 11 bases; nucleotides not matched to a gene: 8. Germline CDR1 and CDR2: LNHDA and SQIVND (reference sequence). The CDR3 is CATRDRGETPLHF. CDR3 sequence (DNA): TGTGCCACTAGGGACAGGGGAGAAACACCCCTCCACTTT.

The rearrangement uses TRBV6-6 and TRBJ2-2; 9 bases are a match to TRBD1. The germline V gene encodes CDR1 MNHNY and CDR2 SVGAGI (reference sequence). The V segment lost 5 bases and the J segment 2 bases; nucleotides outside the gene matches: 6. The CDR3 runs 16 residues. The CDR3 loop reads CASSPRTGANTGELFF. The CDR3 coding sequence is TGTGCCAGCAGTCCGAGGACAGGGGCTAACACCGGGGAGCTGTTTTTT.

The chain joins TRBV7-9 to TRBJ2-7; 9 bases map to TRBD1. The CDR3 is 15 residues long. V was pared by 4 bases and J by 0 bases, with 4 bases of the junction left unmatched. CDR1 is SEHNR and CDR2 is FQNEAQ in the germline V gene (reference sequence). CDR3 in DNA: TGTGCCAGCAGCTCCGGGACAGGGCTCTCCTACGAGCAGTACTTC. It yields the protein CASSSGTGLSYEQYF.